The next 25 T cell receptor beta chains were all read from a single sample in a study of blood T cell repertoires in COVID-19. Libraries were prepared by immunoSEQ multiplex PCR; TCRdb keeps only in-frame clonotypes and omits some of them. The sample contains some 190,000 clones, roughly 84% of which appear only once. Input material: peripheral blood. These receptors all stem from a woman at least 80 years old with acute or convalescent COVID-19.

The V gene is TRBV27, the J gene TRBJ2-5; D gene unclear. From germline, CDR1 is MNHEY and CDR2 SMNVEV (reference sequence). The CDR3 is 13 amino acids. Trimming took 3 bases from V and 2 from J, leaving 7 bases between them. The CDR3 sequence is CASSFGLQETQYF. Written as DNA, the CDR3 is TGTGCCAGCAGTTTCGGTCTTCAAGAGACCCAGTACTTC.

This chain uses TRBV6-6 with TRBJ2-1, with 7 bases identical to TRBD1. The V gene end was trimmed by 7 bases and the J gene end by 4 bases; junction bases not matched to a gene: 4. Germline V gives CDR1 MNHNY, CDR2 SVGAGI (reference sequence). The CDR3 sequence is 13 residues long. This CDR3 is CASNGQDYNEQFF. CDR3 in DNA: TGTGCCAGCAATGGACAGGATTACAATGAGCAGTTCTTC.

This clone has only a few counts. V is TRBV18 and J is TRBJ1-5; the D is unclear. The germline V gene has CDR1 KGHSH and CDR2 LQKENI. CDR3 length: 14 amino acids. The germline V and J ends were trimmed by 3 bases and 9 bases, with 15 bases remaining between them. The CDR3 nucleotides read TGTGCCAGCTCACCCCAGTCCTCCCCAATGCCCCAGCATTTT. This codes for CASSPQSSPMPQHF.

V gene TRBV4-3 combines with J gene TRBJ1-4; D remains ambiguous. The germline gives CDR1 LGHNA, CDR2 YSLEER. The CDR3 spans 16 residues. Trimming took 0 bases from V and 7 from J, leaving 15 bases between them. CDR3 protein: CASSQDWREQSEKLFF. Here the CDR3 DNA reads TGCGCCAGCAGCCAAGATTGGAGGGAACAAAGTGAAAAACTGTTTTTT.

V and J are TRBV13 and TRBJ1-6; D possibly corresponds to TRBD1 (6 bases). V was cut by 9 bases and J by 6 bases, with 15 bases left in between. The CDR3 consists of 14 residues. CDR1 and CDR2 from the germline V gene are PRHDT and FYEKMQ (reference sequence). The CDR3 region is CASNQGQFNSPLHF. CDR3 DNA sequence: TGTGCCAGTAATCAAGGACAGTTTAATTCACCCCTCCACTTT.

The rearrangement uses TRBV27 and TRBJ1-6; D remains ambiguous. The CDR3 runs to 16 residues. V lost 0 bases and J 4 bases, leaving 10 bases between the germline ends. Germline-derived CDR1 and CDR2 are MNHEY and SMNVEV (reference sequence). In DNA form, the CDR3 reads TGTGCCAGCAGTTTATCGGCAGTCCGATATAATTCACCCCTCCACTTT. It encodes CASSLSAVRYNSPLHF.

The chain couples TRBV5-1 to TRBJ2-5, with 7 nucleotides matching TRBD2. CDR3 size: 16 residues. The germline gives CDR1 SGHRS, CDR2 YFSETQ. Trimming cost V 0 bases and J 2 bases; bases outside gene matches: 7. The CDR3 region is CASSLGEAGWQETQYF. Here the CDR3 DNA reads TGCGCCAGCAGCTTGGGGGAAGCGGGATGGCAAGAGACCCAGTACTTC.

The V gene is TRBV2, the J gene TRBJ2-7, with D perhaps TRBD1 (6 bases). Trimming cost V 6 bases and J 4 bases, with 13 bases left between them. The V gene's germline CDR1 is SNHLY and CDR2 FYNNEI. The CDR3 is made up of 13 amino acids. The DNA for the CDR3 is TGTGCCAGCAGCTCCTCAGGGGCTTACGAGCAGTACTTC. It specifies CASSSSGAYEQYF.

This chain joins TRBV9 and TRBJ2-7; 9 bases are shared with TRBD2. After removal of 2 bases from V and 5 bases from J, the junction contained 8 bases not matched to a gene. Looked up from germline, CDR1 is SGDLS and CDR2 is YYNGEE. The CDR3 extends over 15 amino acids. The CDR3 DNA follows: TGTGCCAGCAGCGTGATGGGACTAGCTGTACACGAGCAGTACTTC. As protein: CASSVMGLAVHEQYF.

The chain is built from TRBV5-5 and TRBJ1-2; 12 nucleotides line up with TRBD1. The CDR3 loop spans 16 amino acids. Germline V gene sequence: CDR1 SGHKS, CDR2 YYEKEE (reference sequence). The V and J ends lost 0 bases and 5 bases, in that order; junction bases with no gene match: 5. The CDR3 is CASSLGLGQGAYGYTF. DNA for the CDR3: TGTGCCAGCAGCTTGGGGCTGGGACAGGGGGCGTATGGCTACACCTTC.

V usage is TRBV5-1 and J usage is TRBJ1-4, with a possible D match to TRBD1 (5 bases). The CDR3 extends over 16 amino acids. The germline V gene has CDR1 SGHRS and CDR2 YFSETQ. V lost 2 bases to trimming and J lost 0 bases, with 11 bases between them. CDR3 sequence (DNA): TGCGCCAGCAGCTTAAGAACAGGTGCAACTAATGAAAAACTGTTTTTT. Its translation: CASSLRTGATNEKLFF. Looking up the rest from reference TRBV5-1 and TRBJ1-4 gives the full variable domain: KAGVTQTPRYLIKTRGQQVTLSCSPISGHRSVSWYQQTPGQGLQFLFEYFSETQRNKGNFPGRFSGRQFSNSRSEMNVSTLELGDSALYLCASSLRTGATNEKLFFGSGTQLSVL.

The chain joins TRBV6-1 to TRBJ1-2; no clear D gene. Trimming left V 0 bases short and J 12 bases short, with 8 bases between. This CDR3 comprises 11 residues. CDR1 is MNHNS and CDR2 is SASEGT in the germline V gene. CDR3 sequence: CASSEAGSHTF. The CDR3 bases are TGTGCCAGCAGTGAAGCCGGGTCTCACACCTTC.

This chain joins TRBV7-9 and TRBJ2-5; maybe TRBD1 (5 bases). The V and J ends lost 5 bases and 5 bases respectively, with 12 bases between them. The CDR3 is 13 residues long. Germline CDR1 SEHNR, CDR2 FQNEAQ (reference sequence). CDR3 nucleotides: TGTGCCAGCAGCACAGGTGGCTCGGAGACCCAGTACTTC. It specifies CASSTGGSETQYF.

The chain couples TRBV7-3 to TRBJ2-1, with 10 bases lining up with TRBD2. This CDR3 has 15 amino acids. The trim removed 4 bases at V and 5 bases at J, leaving 5 bases unmatched. CDR1 SGHTA and CDR2 FQGTGA come from the germline V gene. CDR3 sequence reads: CASSSGGLANNEQFF. CDR3 coding DNA: TGTGCCAGCAGCTCTGGGGGACTAGCGAACAATGAGCAGTTCTTC.

The chain carries TRBV19 and TRBJ1-1; 9 bases align to TRBD1. CDR1 and CDR2 (germline): LNHDA, SQIVND (reference sequence). Unmatched junction bases numbered 9, after V lost 5 bases and J lost 5 bases. The CDR3 is 15 residues long. The CDR3 spells CASSSTGTGPTEAFF. In nucleotides, the CDR3 is TGTGCCAGTAGTTCGACCGGGACAGGGCCTACTGAAGCTTTCTTT.

The rearrangement joins TRBV6-2 or TRBV6-3 to TRBJ2-5; TRBD2 matches 8 bases. V trimming: 4 bases; J trimming: 2 bases; junction bases outside the gene matches: 9. Germline CDR1 and CDR2: MNHEY and SVGEGT. CDR3 size: 16 residues. The CDR3 DNA reads TGTGCCAGCAGTTCCCCGGGGGTAGCGGGGCAAGAGACCCAGTACTTC. This gives the protein CASSSPGVAGQETQYF.

CDR3 sequence reads: CASSVEWQGYSPLHF. The CDR3 nucleotides are TGTGCCAGCAGCGTAGAGTGGCAGGGGTATTCACCCCTCCACTTT. The V call is TRBV9, the J call TRBJ1-6; D may be TRBD1 (6 bases). V was clipped by 0 bases and J by 8 bases, with 12 bases between them. From germline, CDR1 is SGDLS and CDR2 YYNGEE. The CDR3 covers 15 residues.

The CDR3 protein is CASSQGPPASGRGGAKNIQYF. CDR3 in DNA: TGTGCCAGCAGCCAAGGTCCCCCGGCTAGCGGGAGGGGGGGTGCCAAAAACATTCAGTACTTC. This rearrangement joins TRBV4-2 to TRBJ2-4; 12 bases line up with TRBD2. V was pared by 1 base and J by 1 base, with 14 bases of the junction left unmatched. Looked up from germline, CDR1 is LGHNA and CDR2 is YNFKEQ. The CDR3 spans 21 residues.

The V gene is TRBV18, the J gene TRBJ1-2; TRBD1 might be the D (5 bases). Deletions cut 2 bases from V and 6 bases from J, with 10 bases between. The CDR3 loop spans 13 amino acids. Germline values: CDR1 KGHSH, CDR2 LQKENI. Here the CDR3 DNA reads TGTGCCAGCTCACCAAGGCGGGGGGATGGCTACACCTTC. It translates to CASSPRRGDGYTF.

The chain employs TRBV7-2 and TRBJ2-7; tentatively, D is TRBD1 (6 bases). Germline CDR1 reads SGHTA; CDR2 reads FQGNSA. The CDR3 has 15 amino acids. With 0 bases removed from V and 1 base from J, the gap between germline ends came to 10 bases. The CDR3 region has the DNA TGTGCCAGCAGCTTAGCGGGGACAAATTCCTACGAGCAGTACTTC. It translates to CASSLAGTNSYEQYF.

The DNA of the CDR3 is TGCGCCAGCAGCCTCCCTCTACTAGCGGGAGCAGTCGGGGAGCTGTTTTTT. This codes for CASSLPLLAGAVGELFF. This chain links TRBV5-1 with TRBJ2-2; 11 bases match TRBD2. This CDR3 region has 17 residues. J was trimmed by 7 bases and V by 4 bases; bases with no gene match: 12. From germline, CDR1 is SGHRS and CDR2 YFSETQ. Full variable domain (remainder filled in from reference TRBV5-1 and TRBJ2-2): KAGVTQTPRYLIKTRGQQVTLSCSPISGHRSVSWYQQTPGQGLQFLFEYFSETQRNKGNFPGRFSGRQFSNSRSEMNVSTLELGDSALYLCASSLPLLAGAVGELFFGEGSRLTVL.

The chain links TRBV19 to TRBJ1-6, with 8 bases identical to TRBD1. Germline V lookup: CDR1 LNHDA, CDR2 SQIVND (reference sequence). V lost 5 bases to trimming and J lost 9 bases; unmatched junction nucleotides: 6. The CDR3 has 14 residues. The CDR3 nucleotides read TGTGCCAGTAGTGGATACAGGGGGGCTTCACCCCTCCACTTT. This sequence encodes CASSGYRGASPLHF.

J is TRBJ1-1 and V is TRBV2; 7 bases align to TRBD1. The germline V gene encodes CDR1 SNHLY and CDR2 FYNNEI. V lost 5 bases and J lost 10; bases outside the gene matches: 4. This CDR3 is built from 11 residues. The CDR3 DNA reads TGTGCCAGCAGTCGACAGGGAGGAGCTTTCTTT. Translating it yields CASSRQGGAFF. The whole variable domain, remainder taken from reference TRBV2 and TRBJ1-1, is EPEVTQTPSHQVTQMGQEVILRCVPISNHLYFYWYRQILGQKVEFLVSFYNNEISEKSEIFDDQFSVERPDGSNFTLKIRSTKLEDSAMYFCASSRQGGAFFGQGTRLTVV.

J is TRBJ1-2 and V is TRBV12-3 or TRBV12-4; no firm D call. V was pared by 2 bases and J by 2 bases, with 3 bases between. The CDR3 is 12 residues long. This chain's CDR3 is CASSLQNYGYTF. CDR3 nucleotides: TGTGCCAGCAGTTTACAAAACTATGGCTACACCTTC.

V gene TRBV20-1 combines with J gene TRBJ2-2; D tentatively reads TRBD1 or TRBD2 (5 bases each). Germline V lookup: CDR1 DFQATT, CDR2 SNEGSKA (reference sequence). V was pared by 3 bases and J by 8 bases, with 13 bases between. The CDR3 has 13 amino acids. CDR3 nucleotides: TGCAGTGCTAGTGGACAACTAGGGGGGGAGCTGTTTTTT. It encodes CSASGQLGGELFF.